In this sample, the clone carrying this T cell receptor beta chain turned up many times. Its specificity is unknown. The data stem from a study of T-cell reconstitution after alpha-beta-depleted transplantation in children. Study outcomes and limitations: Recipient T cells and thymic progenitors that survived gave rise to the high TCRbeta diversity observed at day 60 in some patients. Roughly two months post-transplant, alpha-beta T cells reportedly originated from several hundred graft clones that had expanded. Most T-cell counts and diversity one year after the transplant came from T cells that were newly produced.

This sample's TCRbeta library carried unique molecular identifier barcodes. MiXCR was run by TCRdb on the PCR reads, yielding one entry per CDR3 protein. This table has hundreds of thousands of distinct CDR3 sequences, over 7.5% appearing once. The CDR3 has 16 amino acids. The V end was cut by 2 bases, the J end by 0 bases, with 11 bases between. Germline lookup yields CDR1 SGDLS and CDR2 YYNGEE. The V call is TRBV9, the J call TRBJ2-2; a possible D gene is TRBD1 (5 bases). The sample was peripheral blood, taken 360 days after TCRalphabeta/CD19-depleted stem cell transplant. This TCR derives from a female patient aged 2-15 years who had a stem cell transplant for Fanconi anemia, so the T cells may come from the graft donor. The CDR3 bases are TGTGCCAGCAGCGTTTTACAGGACCCGAACACCGGGGAGCTGTTTTTT. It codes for CASSVLQDPNTGELFF.